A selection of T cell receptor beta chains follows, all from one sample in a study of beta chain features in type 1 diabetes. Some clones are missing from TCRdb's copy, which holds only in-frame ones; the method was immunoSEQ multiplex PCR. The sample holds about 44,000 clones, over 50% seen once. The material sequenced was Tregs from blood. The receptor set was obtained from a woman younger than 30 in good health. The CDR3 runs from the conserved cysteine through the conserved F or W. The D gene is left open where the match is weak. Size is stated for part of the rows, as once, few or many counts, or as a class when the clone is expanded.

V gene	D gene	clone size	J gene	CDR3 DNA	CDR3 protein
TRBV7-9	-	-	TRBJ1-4	TGTGCCAGCAGCTTACAGACTAATGAAAAACTGTTTTTT	CASSLQTNEKLFF
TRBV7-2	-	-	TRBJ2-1	TGTGCCAGCAGCGTCCGGGACTGGAACTACAATGAGCAGTTCTTC	CASSVRDWNYNEQFF
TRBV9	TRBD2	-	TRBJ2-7	TGTGCCAGCAGCGGAAACCTCGGACTAGCGTCGACCTACGAGCAGTACTTC	CASSGNLGLASTYEQYF
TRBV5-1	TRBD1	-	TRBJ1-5	TGCGCCAGCAGCTCGACAGGGGGTAATCAGCCCCAGCATTTT	CASSSTGGNQPQHF
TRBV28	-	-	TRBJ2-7	TGTGCCAGCAGTTTTGTGGGAGGAGGCTCCTACGAGCAGTACTTC	CASSFVGGGSYEQYF
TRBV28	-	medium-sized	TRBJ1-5	TGTGCCAGCAGTTTACCCACGTCCAGCGGCGATCAGCCCCAGCATTTT	CASSLPTSSGDQPQHF
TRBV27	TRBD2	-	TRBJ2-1	TGTGCCAGCAGACCCCGGACTAGCGGGAGGGCCAGTGAGCAGTTCTTC	CASRPRTSGRASEQFF
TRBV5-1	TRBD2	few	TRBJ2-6	TGCGCCAGCAGACTCGGGGGGTCCCAAGGCTCTGGGGCCAACGTCCTGACTTTC	CASRLGGSQGSGANVLTF
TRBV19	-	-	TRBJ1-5	TGTGCCAGTAGTACTGTCAAGGGGCGTAGCAATCAGCCCCAGCATTTT	CASSTVKGRSNQPQHF
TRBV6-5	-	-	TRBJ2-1	TGTGCCAGCAGTTACTCACTCAGCGGACGGCAGTTCTTC	CASSYSLSGRQFF
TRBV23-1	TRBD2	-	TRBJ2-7	TGCGCCAGCAGTCATCGGACTAGCGGAAACTACGAGCAGTACTTC	CASSHRTSGNYEQYF
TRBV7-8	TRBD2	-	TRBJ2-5	TGTGCCAGCAGGGCGCGACTAGCGGGCTTACAAGAGACCCAGTACTTC	CASRARLAGLQETQYF
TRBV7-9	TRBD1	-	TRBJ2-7	TGTGCCAGCAGCTTAGATATGGGACAGGGTTCCTACGAGCAGTACTTC	CASSLDMGQGSYEQYF
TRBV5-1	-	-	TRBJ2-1	TGCGCCAGCAGCTTATGGAGGGGGGGCTCCTACAATGAGCAGTTCTTC	CASSLWRGGSYNEQFF
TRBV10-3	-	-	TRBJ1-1	TGTGCCATCACGCGGGAATTAGGAACTGAAGCTTTCTTT	CAITRELGTEAFF
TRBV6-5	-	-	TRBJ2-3	TGTGCCAGCAGTTACCGGACAGAAGCAGATACGCAGTATTTT	CASSYRTEADTQYF
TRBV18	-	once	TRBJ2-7	TGTGCCAGCTCACCTAGCGGTCTGGGGTCTACTAAGCAGTACTTC	CASSPSGLGSTKQYF
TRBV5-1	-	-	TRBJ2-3	TGCGCCAGCAGCCCCACGAACAGCCCAGATACGCAGTATTTT	CASSPTNSPDTQYF
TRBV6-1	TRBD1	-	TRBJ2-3	TGTGCCAGCAGTGGAAGACAGGGAACAGATACGCAGTATTTT	CASSGRQGTDTQYF
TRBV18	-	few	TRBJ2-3	TGTGCCAGCTCACCAGACTGGGCTAGCGGCACAGATACGCAGTATTTT	CASSPDWASGTDTQYF
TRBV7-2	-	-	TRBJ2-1	TGTGCCAGCAGCTTAGACAGGAACAATGAGCAGTTCTTC	CASSLDRNNEQFF
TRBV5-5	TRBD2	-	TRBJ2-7	TGTGCCAGCAGTTTTTACCAGCTAGCGGGGTCCTACGAGCAGTACTTC	CASSFYQLAGSYEQYF
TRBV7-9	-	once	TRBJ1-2	TGTGCCAGCAGCCCGTCAGGGATTCACTATGGCTACACCTTC	CASSPSGIHYGYTF
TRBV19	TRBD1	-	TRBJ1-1	TGTGCCAGTACGGACAGGAGGAACACTGAAGCTTTCTTT	CASTDRRNTEAFF
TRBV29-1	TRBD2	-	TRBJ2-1	TGCAGCCCTCGGACTAGTTACAATGAGCAGTTCTTC	CSPRTSYNEQFF
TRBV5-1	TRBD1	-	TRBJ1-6	TGCGCCAGCAGCCCGACGGGACAGGGAAGAGATTCACCCCTCCACTTT	CASSPTGQGRDSPLHF
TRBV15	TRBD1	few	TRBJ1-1	TGTGCCACCAGCGTGCAGGGGGCCACTGAAGCTTTCTTT	CATSVQGATEAFF
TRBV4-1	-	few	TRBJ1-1	TGCGCCAGCAGCCAAGATTTTCGGGACACTGAAGCTTTCTTT	CASSQDFRDTEAFF
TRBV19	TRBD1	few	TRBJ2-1	TGTGCCAGTAATCCGGGACAGGGACACAATGAGCAGTTCTTC	CASNPGQGHNEQFF
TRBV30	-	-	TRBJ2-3	TGTGCCTGGAGTAAACTAGAGTTGGATACGCAGTATTTT	CAWSKLELDTQYF
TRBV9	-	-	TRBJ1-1	TGTGCCAGCAGCGTAGGGGAGGGGCGCAGAACTGAAGCTTTCTTT	CASSVGEGRRTEAFF
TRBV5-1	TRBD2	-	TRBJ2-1	TGCGCCAGCAGCCTGAGGACTAGCGGGAGACGGAATGAGCAGTTCTTC	CASSLRTSGRRNEQFF
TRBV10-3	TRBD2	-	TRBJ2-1	TGTGCCATCAGTGAGTCGAAGGGACTAGAGAATGAGCAGTTCTTC	CAISESKGLENEQFF
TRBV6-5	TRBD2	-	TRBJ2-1	TGTGCCAGCAGGGCAGCGGGAGCCTACAATGAGCAGTTCTTC	CASRAAGAYNEQFF
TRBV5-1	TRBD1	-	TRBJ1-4	TGCGCCAGCAGCTTCGGACAGGGGAATGAAAAACTGTTTTTT	CASSFGQGNEKLFF
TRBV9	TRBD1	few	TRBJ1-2	TGTGCCAGCAGCTCAGACAGGGTTTGGACCTTC	CASSSDRVWTF
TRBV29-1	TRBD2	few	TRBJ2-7	TGCAGCGTTGGACTAGCGGGTGTGCAGTACTTC	CSVGLAGVQYF
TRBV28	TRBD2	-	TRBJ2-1	TGTGCCAGCAGGAAGGGTAGCGGGAGGAATTATGAGCAGTTCTTC	CASRKGSGRNYEQFF
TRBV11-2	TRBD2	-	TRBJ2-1	TGTGCCAGCAGCGCTAGCGGATACAATGAGCAGTTCTTC	CASSASGYNEQFF
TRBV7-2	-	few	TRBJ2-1	TGTGCCAGCAGCTCGAGGACAGACACCTACAATGAGCAGTTCTTC	CASSSRTDTYNEQFF
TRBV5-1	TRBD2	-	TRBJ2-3	TGCGCCAGCAGTTTAGCGGGAGGGCGGATCCGAACAGATACGCAGTATTTT	CASSLAGGRIRTDTQYF
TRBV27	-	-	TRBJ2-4	TGTGCCAGTAATTGGCCGGGGGACATTCAGTACTTC	CASNWPGDIQYF
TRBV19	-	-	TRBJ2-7	TGTGCCAGTACCTTGGTAGGGGGTACGGGGGAGCAGTACTTC	CASTLVGGTGEQYF
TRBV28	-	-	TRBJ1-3	TGTGCCAGCAGGTCGGGTTGGTGGAACACCATATATTTT	CASRSGWWNTIYF
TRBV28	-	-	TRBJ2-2	TGTGCCAGCAGTTTGGCACAGGGCCACACCGGGGAGCTGTTTTTT	CASSLAQGHTGELFF
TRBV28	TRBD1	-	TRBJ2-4	TGTGCCAGCAGTCCCTTGGGGACAGGTAGAGCCAAAAACATTCAGTACTTC	CASSPLGTGRAKNIQYF
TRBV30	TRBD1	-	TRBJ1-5	TGTGCCTGGAGTCCGATCGGAGGACAGGGGGCTTTTCAGCCCCAGCATTTT	CAWSPIGGQGAFQPQHF